This T cell receptor beta chain stems from a study of CD8 T cells in ankylosing spondylitis. Points from the study as a whole: With a CD8+ phenotype, disease-linked clones were relatively rare in peripheral blood. In ankylosing spondylitis patients, matched synovial fluid reportedly showed significant enrichment of disease-linked clones.

Comments on this clonotype: No antigen is known for it.

It was by quantitative 5'-RACE with molecular barcodes that TCR beta libraries were made. TCRdb reprocessed the 5' RACE reads with MiXCR, giving one entry per CDR3 protein. The sample shows about 160,000 distinct CDR3 sequences, approximately 44% of them seen only once. Germline assignment: CDR1 SGHVS and CDR2 FNYEAQ. The CDR3 consists of 15 residues. The V and J ends lost 0 bases and 8 bases, in that order; junction bases with no gene match: 7. Sequenced: synovial fluid, either unsorted or a sorted T cell fraction (not recorded which). The V and J genes are TRBV7-6 and TRBJ2-1; 7 bases match TRBD2. This clonotype originated in a male donor with ankylosing spondylitis. The CDR3, as DNA: TGTGCCAGCAGCTTAGCCCCCCAGGGAGGGGATGAGCAGTTCTTC. Its translation: CASSLAPQGGDEQFF. Full variable domain (rest looked up from reference TRBV7-6 and TRBJ2-1): GAGVSQSPRYKVTKRGQDVALRCDPISGHVSLYWYRQALGQGPEFLTYFNYEAQQDKSGLPNDRFSAERPEGSISTLTIQRTEQRDSAMYRCASSLAPQGGDEQFFGPGTRLTVL.